The entry that follows covers one T cell receptor (beta chain) sequence. Its antigen is not known. This specimen belongs to a study of T cell repertoires in cytomegalovirus infection. The germline gives CDR1 SGHRS, CDR2 YFSETQ. CDR3 size: 14 residues. The V and J ends lost 0 bases and 4 bases respectively, with 8 bases between them. TCRdb analysed the reads with MiXCR anew, one entry per CDR3 protein. The sample yields 680,000 or so distinct CDR3 sequences, 30% to 40% seen once. The material sequenced was cultured PBMCs, taken from culture after CMV antigen stimulation. The J gene is TRBJ2-1, the V gene TRBV5-1, with no clear D. This clonotype originated in a human donor in good health (CMV status not recorded). Some clones in this sample may be carry-over from other donors' samples. The CDR3 protein is CASSLAVDYNEQFF. In DNA form, the CDR3 reads TGCGCCAGCAGCTTGGCCGTTGATTACAATGAGCAGTTCTTC.